This T cell receptor beta chain appears in the sequencing data of a study of a mutant IDH1 vaccine in newly diagnosed glioma. Study-wide background: Of the patients given treatment, about 62% were male and 37.5% were female, and a mean age of around 38 years was recorded. General study findings and limits: Shifts in the top peripheral T cell clonotypes seemed unrelated to pseudoprogression.

This clone was recorded once. The antigen is unknown. Profiling relied on immunoSEQ multiplex PCR, and the TCRdb table lists in-frame clones only, not all of them. The data hold tens of thousands of clones, with approximately 84% observed a single time. Noted time point: week 47, end of study. Vaccinated patients received 300 ug of mutant IDH1 20-mer peptide per dose, with topical imiquimod. Patients were given eight vaccinations, scheduled in weeks 1, 3, 5, 7, 11, 15, 19 and 23. This TCR was recovered from a woman aged 25 to 39 with glioma. Some clones in this sample may be carry-over from other donors' samples. Material: PBMCs, obtained from a glioma patient whose treatment included an IDH1 peptide vaccine.

CDR3: CSVEDPWGTEAFF. In DNA, the CDR3 is TGCAGCGTTGAAGACCCCTGGGGCACTGAAGCTTTCTTT. J is TRBJ1-1 and V is TRBV29-1; D remains ambiguous. The V gene lost 0 bases and the J gene lost 4 bases, with 9 bases spanning the gap. CDR3 length: 13 residues. Germline CDR1 is SQVTM and CDR2 is ANQGSEA.